What follows are 11 T cell receptor beta chains derived from one specimen sequenced in a study of graft-versus-host responses after intestinal transplantation. Only in-frame clones appear in the TCRdb table, and some are missing; sequencing was by immunoSEQ multiplex PCR. The profile covers fewer than 150,000 clones, with around nine tenths appearing a single time and about 0.16% taken by the ten largest. Their target antigens are unknown. The sample consisted of unstimulated CD4+ T cells sorted from spleen or lymph node cells, taken before intestinal transplant. Receptor source: a human donor who received an intestinal transplant.

The chain is built from TRBV30 and TRBJ2-7, with 7 bases lining up with TRBD1. Per germline, CDR1 GTSNPN and CDR2 SVGIG (reference sequence). The CDR3 spans 15 residues. V lost 0 bases, J lost 4 bases, and 9 bases stayed unmatched. The CDR3 coding sequence is TGTGCCTGGAGTGTACCGGGACAGACTCCTTACGAGCAGTACTTC. Its translation is CAWSVPGQTPYEQYF.

The chain uses TRBV18 and TRBJ1-6; a weak D match, TRBD1 (6 bases). V lost 5 bases, J lost 7 bases, and 15 bases lay in between. This CDR3 is built from 15 residues. CDR1 and CDR2 from the germline V gene are KGHSH and LQKENI. This CDR3 reads CASSSRAGENSPLHF. The CDR3 DNA follows: TGTGCCAGCTCAAGCAGGGCAGGGGAGAATTCACCCCTCCACTTT.

The chain employs TRBV27 and TRBJ1-2; D remains ambiguous. Per germline, CDR1 MNHEY and CDR2 SMNVEV (reference sequence). Trimming stripped 2 bases from V and 5 bases from J, with 6 bases between. CDR3 length: 12 amino acids. CDR3 coding DNA: TGTGCCAGCAGTTTACGAGGGTATGGCTACACCTTC. Translating it yields CASSLRGYGYTF.

The rearrangement uses TRBV29-1 and TRBJ1-4; D gene uncertain. This CDR3 has 13 residues. From germline, CDR1 is SQVTM and CDR2 ANQGSEA. The V end lost 4 bases, the J end lost 7 bases, and 13 bases lay between the germline ends. The CDR3 loop is CSVVGRGSEKLFF. As DNA, the CDR3 is TGCAGCGTTGTGGGTCGGGGAAGTGAAAAACTGTTTTTT.

The chain joins TRBV5-5 to TRBJ1-1; a possible D gene is TRBD1 (5 bases). V was pared by 4 bases and J by 0 bases, with 16 bases between. This CDR3 is 16 amino acids long. In germline, CDR1 is SGHKS, CDR2 YYEKEE (reference sequence). This chain's CDR3 is CASSTGQGFMNTEAFF. The CDR3 coding sequence is TGTGCCAGCAGCACCGGACAAGGCTTCATGAACACTGAAGCTTTCTTT.

This chain connects TRBV25-1 to TRBJ2-7, with D maybe TRBD2 (5 bases). The V gene lost 8 bases and the J gene lost 2 bases, with 7 bases spanning the gap. Germline V gene sequence: CDR1 MGHDK, CDR2 SYGVNS. The CDR3 consists of 11 residues. CDR3 sequence (DNA): TGTGCCAGCGGACTTACCTACGAGCAGTACTTC. Translated: CASGLTYEQYF.

The CDR3 protein is CASSIDWYPNSPLHF. DNA for the CDR3: TGTGCCAGCAGCATTGATTGGTATCCTAATTCACCCCTCCACTTT. V is TRBV7-2 and J is TRBJ1-6; D unresolved. This CDR3 is built from 15 residues. The germline V gene has CDR1 SGHTA and CDR2 FQGNSA. Trimming took 5 bases from V and 6 from J, leaving 14 bases between them. Filled out from reference TRBV7-2 and TRBJ1-6, the complete variable domain reads GAGVSQSPSNKVTEKGKDVELRCDPISGHTALYWYRQSLGQGLEFLIYFQGNSAPDKSGLPSDRFSAERTGGSVSTLTIQRTQQEDSAVYLCASSIDWYPNSPLHFGNGTRLTVT.

The chain employs TRBV5-5 and TRBJ2-5, with 8 nucleotides matching TRBD1. The CDR3 covers 16 residues. Germline V gene lookup returns CDR1 SGHKS and CDR2 YYEKEE (reference sequence). The J segment lost 5 bases and the V segment lost 4 bases, leaving 13 bases of the junction unmatched. DNA for the CDR3: TGTGCCAGCAGCCAACTGACAGGACAGGGTTTGGAGACCCAGTACTTC. The encoded protein is CASSQLTGQGLETQYF.

The chain combines TRBV18 with TRBJ2-5; 12 bases map to TRBD2. The length of the CDR3 is 16 residues. J lost 5 bases, V lost 3 bases, and 7 bases had no gene match. Germline CDR1 KGHSH, CDR2 LQKENI. The CDR3 spells CASSPTSGGISETQYF. DNA of the CDR3: TGTGCCAGCTCACCGACTAGCGGGGGTATCTCGGAGACCCAGTACTTC.

Here the CDR3 DNA reads TGTGCCTGGAGATGGGTTTCTGGGAACTATGGCTACACCTTC. It codes for CAWRWVSGNYGYTF. The chain carries TRBV30 and TRBJ1-2; D unclear. The CDR3 totals 14 residues. CDR1 and CDR2 (germline): GTSNPN, SVGIG (reference sequence). The ends were cut back, 3 bases at V and 2 bases at J, with 13 bases in the middle.

The rearrangement uses TRBV5-8 and TRBJ1-3; D remains unclear. Trimming took 0 bases from V and 1 from J, leaving 11 bases between them. The CDR3 extends over 16 amino acids. Germline assignment: CDR1 SGHTS and CDR2 YDEGEE. DNA for the CDR3: TGTGCCAGCAGCTTGGAGGAGGGAAGGTCTGGAAACACCATATATTTT. Residues: CASSLEEGRSGNTIYF.